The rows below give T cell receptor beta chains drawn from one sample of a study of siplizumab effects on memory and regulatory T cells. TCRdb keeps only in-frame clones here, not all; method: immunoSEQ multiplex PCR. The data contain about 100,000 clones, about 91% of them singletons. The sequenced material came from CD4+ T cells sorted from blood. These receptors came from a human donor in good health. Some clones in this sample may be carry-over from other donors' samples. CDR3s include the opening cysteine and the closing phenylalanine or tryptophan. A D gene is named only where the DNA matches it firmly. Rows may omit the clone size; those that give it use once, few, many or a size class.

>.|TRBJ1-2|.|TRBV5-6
CASSLVGGNYGYTF
TGTGCCAGCAGCCTTGTTGGAGGTAACTATGGCTACACCTTC
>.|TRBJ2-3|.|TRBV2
CASRLLPDTQYF
TGTGCCAGCAGGCTTCTGCCAGATACGCAGTATTTT
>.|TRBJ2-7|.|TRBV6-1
CASTAHTFYEQYF
TGTGCCAGCACCGCCCACACCTTCTACGAGCAGTACTTC
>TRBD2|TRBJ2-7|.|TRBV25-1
CASSDHGTTSREQYF
TGTGCCAGCAGTGACCATGGGACTACCTCGAGAGAGCAGTACTTC
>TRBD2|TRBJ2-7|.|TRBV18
CASSPAGGPYEQYF
TGTGCCAGCTCACCGGCGGGAGGGCCCTACGAGCAGTACTTC
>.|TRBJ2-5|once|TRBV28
CASSLVRKGKETQYF
TGTGCCAGCAGTTTAGTTAGGAAGGGGAAAGAGACCCAGTACTTC
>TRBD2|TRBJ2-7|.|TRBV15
CATSRELAGANEQYF
TGTGCCACCAGCAGAGAACTAGCGGGAGCCAACGAGCAGTACTTC
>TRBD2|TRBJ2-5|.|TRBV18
CASSPSGVEETQYF
TGTGCCAGCTCACCTAGCGGGGTCGAAGAGACCCAGTACTTC
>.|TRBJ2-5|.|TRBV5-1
CASSLAGRAGQETQYF
TGCGCCAGCAGCTTGGCTGGTAGGGCAGGTCAAGAGACCCAGTACTTC
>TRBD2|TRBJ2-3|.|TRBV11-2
CASSQGTSGRDTQYF
TGTGCCAGCAGCCAAGGGACTAGCGGGAGAGATACGCAGTATTTT
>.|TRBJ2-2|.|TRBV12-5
CASGLVSGLGTGELFF
TGTGCTAGTGGTTTGGTATCTGGATTAGGGACCGGGGAGCTGTTTTTT
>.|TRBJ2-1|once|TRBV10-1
CASSEGSTGYNEQFF
TGCGCCAGCAGTGAGGGCAGCACAGGATACAATGAGCAGTTCTTC
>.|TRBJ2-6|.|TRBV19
CASGKQSLVLTF
TGTGCCAGTGGGAAACAGTCTCTCGTCCTGACTTTC
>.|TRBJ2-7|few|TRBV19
CASSIVGESSYEQYF
TGTGCCAGTAGTATAGTAGGGGAGAGCTCCTACGAGCAGTACTTC
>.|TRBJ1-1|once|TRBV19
CASSIIQTINTEAFF
TGTGCCAGTAGTATAATCCAGACTATCAACACTGAAGCTTTCTTT
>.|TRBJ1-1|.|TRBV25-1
CASSEPGQLNTEAFF
TGTGCCAGCAGTGAACCAGGACAGCTGAACACTGAAGCTTTCTTT
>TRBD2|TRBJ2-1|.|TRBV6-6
CASSPWAGGFDEQFF
TGTGCCAGCAGTCCATGGGCGGGAGGGTTCGATGAGCAGTTCTTC
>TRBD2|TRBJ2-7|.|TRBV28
CASSLAELPPYEQYF
TGTGCCAGCAGTCTAGCGGAACTTCCCCCCTACGAGCAGTACTTC
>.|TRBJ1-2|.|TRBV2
CASSRDTVYGYTF
TGTGCCAGCAGCCGGGACACCGTCTATGGCTACACCTTC
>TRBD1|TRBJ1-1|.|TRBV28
CASSFRPRDRASEAFF
TGTGCCAGCAGTTTTCGGCCTCGGGACAGGGCTTCTGAAGCTTTCTTT
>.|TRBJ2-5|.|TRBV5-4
CASSSKTPAETQYF
TGTGCCAGCAGCTCAAAGACTCCCGCGGAGACCCAGTACTTC
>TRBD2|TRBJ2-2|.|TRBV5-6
CASSLGTSGNTGELFF
TGTGCCAGCAGCTTGGGGACTAGCGGGAACACCGGGGAGCTGTTTTTT
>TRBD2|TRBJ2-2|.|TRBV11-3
CASSFYSGSLAGELFF
TGTGCCAGCAGCTTTTATAGCGGGAGTCTGGCCGGGGAGCTGTTTTTT
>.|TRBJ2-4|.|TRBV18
CASSPQPGLNIQYF
TGTGCCAGCTCACCCCAACCGGGACTAAACATTCAGTACTTC
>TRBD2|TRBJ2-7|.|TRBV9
CASSVAGGPWEQYF
TGTGCCAGCAGCGTAGCGGGAGGCCCGTGGGAGCAGTACTTC
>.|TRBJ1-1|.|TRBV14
CASSPSSRVPTTEAFF
TGTGCCAGCAGCCCCTCGTCCCGAGTCCCCACCACTGAAGCTTTCTTT
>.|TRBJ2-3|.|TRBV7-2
CASSLDSYADTQYF
TGTGCCAGCAGCTTAGACTCATACGCAGATACGCAGTATTTT
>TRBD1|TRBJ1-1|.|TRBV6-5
CASKRLGQGDGEAFF
TGTGCCAGCAAACGACTCGGACAGGGGGATGGTGAAGCTTTCTTT
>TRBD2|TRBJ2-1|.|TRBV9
CASSVELAGVVEQFF
TGTGCCAGCAGCGTAGAACTAGCGGGAGTGGTTGAGCAGTTCTTC
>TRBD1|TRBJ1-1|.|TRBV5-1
CASSWTGTGGTEAFF
TGCGCCAGCAGCTGGACCGGGACAGGGGGTACTGAAGCTTTCTTT
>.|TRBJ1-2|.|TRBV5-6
CASSLDSLLNYGYTF
TGTGCCAGCAGCTTGGACTCGTTGCTGAACTATGGCTACACCTTC
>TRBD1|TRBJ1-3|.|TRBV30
CAWSGDSGNTIYF
TGTGCCTGGAGTGGGGACAGTGGAAACACCATATATTTT
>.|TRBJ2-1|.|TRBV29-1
CSVGLEVSYNEQFF
TGCAGCGTTGGACTAGAGGTATCCTACAATGAGCAGTTCTTC
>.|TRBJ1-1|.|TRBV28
CASSSPFSMNTEAFF
TGTGCCAGCAGTTCTCCGTTTAGTATGAACACTGAAGCTTTCTTT
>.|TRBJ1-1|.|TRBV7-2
CASSPDPGPREAFF
TGTGCCAGCAGTCCGGACCCGGGGCCCCGTGAAGCTTTCTTT
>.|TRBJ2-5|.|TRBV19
CASALNRGETQYF
TGTGCCAGTGCCTTGAACCGAGGAGAGACCCAGTACTTC
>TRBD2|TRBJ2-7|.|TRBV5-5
CASSRRLATTYEQYF
TGTGCCAGCAGCCGTAGACTAGCAACTACCTACGAGCAGTACTTC
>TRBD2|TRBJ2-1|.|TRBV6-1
CASFSGTYYNEQFF
TGTGCCAGCTTCAGCGGGACGTACTACAATGAGCAGTTCTTC
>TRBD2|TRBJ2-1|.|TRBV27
CASRSLAGDTYNEQFF
TGTGCCAGCAGATCCCTAGCGGGAGACACCTACAATGAGCAGTTCTTC
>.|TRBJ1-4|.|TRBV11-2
CASSAGLTNEKLFF
TGTGCCAGCAGCGCCGGACTGACTAATGAAAAACTGTTTTTT
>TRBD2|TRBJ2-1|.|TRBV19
CASSPYGASGINNEQFF
TGTGCCAGTAGTCCGTACGGTGCTAGCGGGATTAACAATGAGCAGTTCTTC
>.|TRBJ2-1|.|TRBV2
CASSEYGAKVEQFF
TGTGCCAGCAGTGAATACGGGGCCAAAGTTGAGCAGTTCTTC
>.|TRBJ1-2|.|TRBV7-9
CASKRSNGWANYGYTF
TGTGCCAGCAAAAGATCCAACGGATGGGCTAACTATGGCTACACCTTC
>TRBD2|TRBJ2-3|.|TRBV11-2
CASSLDPSGRTDTQYF
TGTGCCAGCAGCTTAGATCCTAGCGGGAGGACAGATACGCAGTATTTT
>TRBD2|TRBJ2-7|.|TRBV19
CASSGLARANEQYF
TGTGCCAGCTCCGGACTAGCGCGAGCTAACGAGCAGTACTTC